This T cell receptor (beta chain) is from a study of CD8 T cells in Susac syndrome. Healthy donors formed controls matched for age and sex. The CD8+ and CD4+ T cells were negatively isolated, with the TEMRA cells enriched by FACS. This clonotype is a singleton in its sample. RNA totalling about 0.5 to 1 ug underwent reverse transcription with random hexamers. Coverage of TCR beta CDR3 amplification by immunoSEQ multiplex PCR extended to 54 Vbeta and 13 Jbeta. TCRdb processed the immunoSEQ multiplex PCR reads anew with MiXCR; each CDR3 protein has one entry. In the table there are about 60,000 distinct CDR3 sequences, around nine tenths of which are singletons. The sample taken for sequencing was CD8+ T cells from PBMCs. The sequence was collected from a human donor in good health.

The CDR3 coding sequence is TGTGCCAGCAGTTTAGCGGGACCCAGCTACGAGCAGTACTTC. It yields the protein CASSLAGPSYEQYF. The chain carries TRBV12-3 or TRBV12-4 and TRBJ2-7; D assignment may be TRBD1 or TRBD2 (5 bases each). The CDR3 contains 14 residues. V lost 0 bases to trimming and J lost 3 bases, with 9 bases between them.